The rows below give T cell receptor beta chains drawn from one sample of a study of blood T cell repertoires in COVID-19. TCRdb keeps only in-frame clones here, not all; method: immunoSEQ multiplex PCR. The repertoire holds more than 150,000 clones, with around 80% as singletons. Material for sequencing was peripheral blood. These receptors were collected from a young man with active or convalescent COVID-19. CDR3s include the opening cysteine and the closing phenylalanine or tryptophan. A D gene is named only where the DNA matches it firmly. The size of a clone is reported for some rows only, either as once, few or many, or as a class for expanded clones.

V gene	D gene	J gene	clone size	CDR3 protein	CDR3 DNA
TRBV6-5	TRBD2	TRBJ2-7	.	CASSYSGLVYEQYF	TGTGCCAGCAGTTACTCGGGACTAGTTTACGAGCAGTACTTC
TRBV9	TRBD1	TRBJ2-5	.	CASSAPDRGETQYF	TGTGCCAGCAGCGCCCCGGACAGGGGTGAGACCCAGTACTTC
TRBV7-8	TRBD2	TRBJ2-1	.	CASSLDGREIYNEQFF	TGTGCCAGCAGCTTAGACGGGAGGGAGATATACAATGAGCAGTTCTTC
TRBV18	.	TRBJ1-4	.	CASSPLPPREAEKLFF	TGTGCCAGCTCACCACTACCCCCTCGAGAAGCTGAAAAACTGTTTTTT
TRBV28	TRBD1	TRBJ1-2	.	CASSSTGGSGYTF	TGTGCCAGCAGTTCGACAGGGGGATCTGGCTACACCTTC
TRBV30	TRBD1	TRBJ1-6	.	CAWRQGAQNSPLHF	TGTGCCTGGAGACAGGGGGCGCAGAATTCACCCCTCCACTTT
TRBV5-1	TRBD2	TRBJ2-1	.	CASSLAPRSSGRSQRANEQFF	TGCGCCAGCAGCTTGGCCCCACGGTCGAGCGGGAGGTCTCAAAGGGCCAATGAGCAGTTCTTC
TRBV6-5	.	TRBJ2-3	.	CASSYQLNTDTQYF	TGTGCCAGCAGTTACCAACTGAACACAGATACGCAGTATTTT
TRBV12-3/TRBV12-4	.	TRBJ2-2	few	CASSPARGELFF	TGTGCCAGCAGTCCCGCCAGGGGGGAGCTGTTTTTT
TRBV5-6	TRBD1	TRBJ1-2	.	CASTPVHLQGSYGYTF	TGTGCCAGCACCCCGGTCCACTTACAGGGGAGCTATGGCTACACCTTC
TRBV6-6	TRBD1	TRBJ1-1	.	CASSRGQGTLTFF	TGTGCCAGCAGTCGGGGACAGGGAACCCTTACTTTCTTT
TRBV6-5	.	TRBJ2-1	many	CASSQMGAWNEQFF	TGTGCCAGCAGTCAGATGGGGGCGTGGAATGAGCAGTTCTTC
TRBV2	TRBD1	TRBJ1-1	.	CARVKGTGGEIEAFF	TGTGCCAGGGTGAAGGGAACAGGGGGCGAGATTGAAGCTTTCTTT
TRBV24-1	TRBD1	TRBJ2-2	.	CATSPFGTGSTGELFF	TGTGCCACCAGCCCCTTCGGGACAGGGTCCACCGGGGAGCTGTTTTTT
TRBV21-1	.	TRBJ1-4	once	CASSKVDRILEKLFF	TGTGCCAGCAGCAAAGTGGACAGGATCCTCGAAAAACTGTTTTTT
TRBV29-1	.	TRBJ1-1	.	CSVERGGGGPEAFF	TGCAGCGTTGAAAGAGGAGGGGGGGGCCCTGAAGCTTTCTTT
TRBV4-3	.	TRBJ2-1	.	CASSQIGGLYNEQFF	TGCGCCAGCAGCCAAATCGGCGGGCTTTACAATGAGCAGTTCTTC
TRBV7-9	TRBD2	TRBJ2-7	.	CASSPTSGSYEQYF	TGTGCCAGCAGCCCTACTAGCGGGAGCTACGAGCAGTACTTC
TRBV13	.	TRBJ2-1	.	CASSLMKKLPYNEQFF	TGTGCCAGCAGCTTAATGAAAAAGCTTCCCTACAATGAGCAGTTCTTC
TRBV27	TRBD1	TRBJ1-4	.	CASSPWGQVNEKLFF	TGTGCCAGCAGTCCCTGGGGACAGGTTAATGAAAAACTGTTTTTT
TRBV6-5	.	TRBJ1-5	.	CAIQGRENQPQHF	TGTGCCATACAAGGAAGGGAGAATCAGCCCCAGCATTTT
TRBV19	TRBD2	TRBJ2-3	.	CASSSRLAGEADTQYF	TGTGCCAGTAGTTCGCGACTAGCGGGAGAGGCAGATACGCAGTATTTT
TRBV10-1	TRBD2	TRBJ2-1	.	CASSERLAGEGYSYNEQFF	TGCGCCAGCAGTGAACGGCTAGCGGGGGAGGGATACTCCTACAATGAGCAGTTCTTC
TRBV4-1	.	TRBJ2-2	.	CASSQVQAVGELFF	TGCGCCAGCAGCCAAGTACAGGCCGTCGGGGAGCTGTTTTTT
TRBV3-1/TRBV3-2	TRBD2	TRBJ2-7	.	CASSQAVAGEQYF	TGTGCCAGCAGCCAGGCCGTAGCGGGGGAGCAGTACTTC
TRBV19	.	TRBJ2-2	.	CASSIVEQASGELFF	TGTGCCAGTAGTATAGTAGAACAGGCGAGCGGGGAGCTGTTTTTT
TRBV30	TRBD1	TRBJ1-4	.	CAWSVGTGEKLFF	TGTGCCTGGAGTGTAGGGACAGGTGAAAAACTGTTTTTT
TRBV6-5	.	TRBJ2-4	.	CASKVPGKNIQYF	TGTGCCAGCAAAGTCCCGGGGAAGAACATTCAGTACTTC
TRBV9	TRBD2	TRBJ2-1	.	CASSVEGTSGRVQFF	TGTGCCAGCAGCGTAGAGGGGACTAGCGGGAGGGTGCAGTTCTTC
TRBV29-1	.	TRBJ1-2	few	CSVERGNYGYTF	TGCAGCGTTGAAAGAGGGAACTATGGCTACACCTTC
TRBV19	TRBD1	TRBJ1-2	.	CASSSRDRYGYTF	TGTGCCAGTAGTTCCCGGGACAGGTATGGCTACACCTTC
TRBV4-3	TRBD1	TRBJ1-6	.	CASSQDHLGQAFSPGNSPLHF	TGCGCCAGCAGCCAAGATCATCTAGGACAGGCCTTCTCTCCTGGAAATTCACCCCTCCACTTT
TRBV7-2	.	TRBJ2-7	.	CASSLAGLYEQYF	TGTGCCAGCAGCTTAGCGGGACTCTACGAGCAGTACTTC
TRBV4-3	.	TRBJ2-7	.	CASSQTSTRQDYEQYF	TGCGCCAGCAGCCAAACGTCGACTCGTCAAGACTACGAGCAGTACTTC
TRBV19	TRBD2	TRBJ2-1	.	CASSIPTSGHNEQFF	TGTGCCAGTAGTATCCCTACTAGCGGACACAATGAGCAGTTCTTC
TRBV3-1/TRBV3-2	.	TRBJ1-5	.	CASSHGTGGGINQPQHF	TGTGCCAGCAGCCACGGAACCGGCGGGGGCATCAATCAGCCCCAGCATTTT
TRBV7-9	.	TRBJ1-3	.	CASHRAAGSGNTIYF	TGTGCCAGCCATCGGGCGGCGGGTTCTGGAAACACCATATATTTT
TRBV25-1	TRBD1	TRBJ2-1	.	CASSAGTGLNNEQFF	TGTGCCAGCTCCGCCGGGACAGGGTTAAACAATGAGCAGTTCTTC
TRBV28	.	TRBJ1-2	.	CASRSRPFNYGYTF	TGTGCCAGCAGGTCGCGGCCTTTTAACTATGGCTACACCTTC
TRBV6-2/TRBV6-3	.	TRBJ2-7	once	CASSYSASATYEQYF	TGTGCCAGCAGTTACTCGGCTAGCGCGACCTACGAGCAGTACTTC
TRBV25-1	TRBD1	TRBJ1-3	.	CASSADRGYGNTIYF	TGTGCCAGCAGTGCCGACAGGGGCTACGGAAACACCATATATTTT
TRBV4-2	TRBD2	TRBJ2-4	.	CASSQGLAVAKNIQYF	TGTGCCAGCAGCCAAGGACTAGCGGTAGCCAAAAACATTCAGTACTTC
TRBV18	.	TRBJ1-1	.	CASSPESHRSTEAFF	TGTGCCAGCTCACCAGAATCACACCGCTCCACTGAAGCTTTCTTT
TRBV12-3/TRBV12-4	.	TRBJ1-1	.	CASRQGWGTEAFF	TGTGCCAGCAGACAGGGCTGGGGGACTGAAGCTTTCTTT
TRBV19	.	TRBJ2-1	.	CASSTYRDNEQFF	TGTGCCAGTAGTACCTACAGGGACAATGAGCAGTTCTTC
TRBV5-8	TRBD2	TRBJ2-7	once	CASSARLAGGSYEQYF	TGTGCCAGCAGCGCGAGACTAGCGGGAGGCTCCTACGAGCAGTACTTC
TRBV11-2	TRBD1	TRBJ1-3	.	CASSPPARGRMAGNTIYF	TGTGCCAGCAGCCCTCCGGCCAGGGGGCGAATGGCTGGAAACACCATATATTTT
TRBV30	.	TRBJ1-3	.	CAWSAGGAGNTIYF	TGTGCCTGGAGCGCGGGGGGTGCTGGAAACACCATATATTTT
TRBV4-3	.	TRBJ1-2	.	CASSQDTQGGGYGYTF	TGCGCCAGCAGCCAAGACACCCAAGGGGGGGGATATGGCTACACCTTC
TRBV3-1/TRBV3-2	.	TRBJ1-6	.	CASSTRDYNSPLHF	TGTGCCAGCAGCACCCGGGATTATAATTCACCCCTCCACTTT
TRBV5-1	.	TRBJ2-5	.	CASSLAGTSQETQYF	TGCGCCAGCAGCTTGGCGGGGACAAGTCAAGAGACCCAGTACTTC
TRBV19	.	TRBJ1-1	.	CASSIGSQGTEAFF	TGTGCCAGTAGTATAGGGTCGCAGGGCACTGAAGCTTTCTTT
TRBV27	TRBD1	TRBJ1-2	.	CASSSSVQGFNGYTF	TGTGCCAGCAGCTCGTCTGTACAGGGGTTCAATGGCTACACCTTC